What follows describes a single T cell receptor (beta chain). Data came from immunoSEQ multiplex PCR; TCRdb stores just in-frame clones and leaves some out. The data contain around 140,000 clones, around 90% of them singletons. The sample belongs to a study of T cell responses to AZD1222 COVID-19 vaccine. The CDR3 loop spans 17 amino acids. Germline lookup yields CDR1 MNHNS and CDR2 SASEGT. V gave up 4 bases and J gave up 6 bases, with 19 bases separating them. This TCR derives from an adult in good health. This specimen was peripheral blood, taken on day 0 of AZD1222 vaccination. The rearrangement uses TRBV6-1 and TRBJ1-6, with D uncertain. This CDR3 is CASSGNLFKPINSPLHF. Here the CDR3 DNA reads TGTGCCAGCAGTGGAAACCTTTTCAAACCCATTAATTCACCCCTCCACTTT.